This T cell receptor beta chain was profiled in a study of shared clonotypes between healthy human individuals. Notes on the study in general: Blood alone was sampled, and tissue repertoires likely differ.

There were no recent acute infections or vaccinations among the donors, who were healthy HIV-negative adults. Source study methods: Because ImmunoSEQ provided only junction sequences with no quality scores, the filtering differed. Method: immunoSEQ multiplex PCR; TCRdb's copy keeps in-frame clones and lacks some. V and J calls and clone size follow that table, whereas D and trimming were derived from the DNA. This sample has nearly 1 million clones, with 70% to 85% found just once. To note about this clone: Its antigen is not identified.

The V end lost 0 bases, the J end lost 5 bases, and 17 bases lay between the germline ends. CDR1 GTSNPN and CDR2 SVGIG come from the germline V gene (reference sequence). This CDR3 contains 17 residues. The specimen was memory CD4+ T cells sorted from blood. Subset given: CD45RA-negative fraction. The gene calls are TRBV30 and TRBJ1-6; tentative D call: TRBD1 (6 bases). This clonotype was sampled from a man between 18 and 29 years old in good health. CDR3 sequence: CAWSVLLGGLDNSPLHF. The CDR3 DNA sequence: TGTGCCTGGAGTGTACTATTAGGGGGGCTGGATAATTCACCCCTCCACTTT.